Shown below are 13 T cell receptor beta chains from a single sample sequenced in a study of T cell responses to AZD1222 COVID-19 vaccine. Only in-frame clones appear in the TCRdb table, and some are missing; sequencing was by immunoSEQ multiplex PCR. The data show roughly 120,000 clones, about 82% seen once. The source material was peripheral blood, sampled on day 0 of AZD1222 vaccination. All receptors derive from an adult in good health.

This clone was seen just once. This sequence joins TRBV27 and TRBJ1-2; the D is unclear. The CDR3 has 15 residues. V was trimmed by 0 bases and J by 2 bases, leaving 10 bases between them. CDR1 is MNHEY, CDR2 SMNVEV, per germline (reference sequence). The CDR3 nucleotides are TGTGCCAGCAGTTTATCTTCGGGGTTAAACTATGGCTACACCTTC. This gives the protein CASSLSSGLNYGYTF.

This sequence joins TRBV5-4 and TRBJ2-7; 7 bases are shared with TRBD1. This CDR3 is 14 amino acids long. Germline V gene lookup returns CDR1 SGHNT and CDR2 YYREEE (reference sequence). J gave up 5 bases and V 0 bases, and 5 bases lay outside the gene matches. The CDR3 sequence is CASSLGQGVHEQYF. The CDR3 DNA is TGTGCCAGCAGCTTGGGACAGGGAGTCCACGAGCAGTACTTC.

This sequence joins TRBV7-2 and TRBJ1-6, with 8 bases fitting TRBD1. The J segment lost 0 bases and the V segment lost 4 bases, leaving 5 bases of the junction unmatched. The CDR3 loop spans 17 amino acids. Per the germline V gene, CDR1 is SGHTA and CDR2 is FQGNSA. The CDR3 nucleotides read TGTGCCAGCAGCTCCGGACAGGGTATCTCCTATAATTCACCCCTCCACTTT. This sequence encodes CASSSGQGISYNSPLHF.

This chain connects TRBV4-1 to TRBJ2-5, with D unclear. Germline V gene data show CDR1 as MGHRA and CDR2 as YSYEKL. This CDR3 is built from 14 residues. Trimming stripped 4 bases from V and 2 bases from J, with 11 bases between. This chain's CDR3 is CASSRRHQQETQYF. The CDR3 nucleotides read TGCGCCAGCAGCCGGAGACACCAACAAGAGACCCAGTACTTC.

J is TRBJ2-7 and V is TRBV16; 12 nucleotides match TRBD1. Germline CDR1 and CDR2: KGHSY and FQNENV. This CDR3 comprises 16 residues. Trimming cost V 4 bases and J 6 bases; bases outside gene matches: 10. This CDR3 is CASSLLGTGGAGEQYF. The CDR3 DNA follows: TGTGCCAGCAGCCTCTTAGGGACAGGGGGCGCCGGCGAGCAGTACTTC.

The gene calls are TRBV27 and TRBJ2-7; 7 bases fit TRBD1. V trimming: 4 bases; J trimming: 7 bases; junction bases outside the gene matches: 7. CDR1 and CDR2 from the germline V gene are MNHEY and SMNVEV (reference sequence). The CDR3 has 13 residues. This CDR3 is CASSSDHRGEQYF. In DNA, the CDR3 is TGTGCCAGCAGTTCAGACCACAGGGGTGAGCAGTACTTC.

This clone was detected a few times. The V call is TRBV12-3 or TRBV12-4, the J call TRBJ2-5; perhaps TRBD2 as D (6 bases). V lost 3 bases and J 6 bases, leaving 11 bases between the germline ends. The CDR3 sequence is 13 residues long. CDR3 nucleotides: TGTGCCAGCAGTTTGGCGGGGTTGCAGACCCAGTACTTC. It encodes CASSLAGLQTQYF.

DNA for the CDR3: TGCGCCAGCAGCTTCTCGACAGGGGGATTAGACAATGAGCAGTTCTTC. It codes for CASSFSTGGLDNEQFF. This chain joins TRBV5-1 and TRBJ2-1; 9 bases are a match to TRBD1. In germline, CDR1 is SGHRS, CDR2 YFSETQ. CDR3 length: 16 amino acids. V lost 2 bases, J lost 5 bases, and 8 bases stayed unmatched.

The rearrangement links TRBV19 to TRBJ1-2, with 7 positions matching TRBD1. Germline lookup yields CDR1 LNHDA and CDR2 SQIVND (reference sequence). J gave up 5 bases and V 4 bases, and 7 bases lay outside the gene matches. This CDR3 contains 14 residues. The CDR3 nucleotides are TGTGCCAGTAGTAGGGATCGGGACAGTTATGGCTACACCTTC. Translated, it gives CASSRDRDSYGYTF.

This clone was counted only a few times. This rearrangement joins TRBV9 to TRBJ1-4; TRBD1 might be the D (6 bases). Deletions cut 4 bases from V and 8 bases from J, with 18 bases between. This CDR3 contains 15 residues. Germline V lookup: CDR1 SGDLS, CDR2 YYNGEE. CDR3 bases: TGTGCCAGCAGCTCCTCCGGGGGCGCGGGGGAAAAACTGTTTTTT. This codes for CASSSSGGAGEKLFF.

The chain links TRBV5-8 to TRBJ1-2; 7 bases are shared with TRBD1. Germline CDR1 is SGHTS and CDR2 is YDEGEE. With V trimmed by 4 bases and J by 5 bases, 8 bases remained unmatched. The CDR3 consists of 14 residues. DNA for the CDR3: TGTGCCAGCAGCCTGGACAGGTTTGAGTATGGCTACACCTTC. It yields the protein CASSLDRFEYGYTF. Supplemented by reference TRBV5-8 and TRBJ1-2, the full variable domain reads EAGVTQSPTHLIKTRGQQATLRCSPISGHTSVYWYQQALGLGLQFLLWYDEGEERNRGNFPPRFSGRQFPNYSSELNVNALELEDSALYLCASSLDRFEYGYTFGSGTRLTVV.

In its sample, this clone was seen once. The V and J genes are TRBV29-1 and TRBJ2-1, with 8 bases that match TRBD1. The J segment lost 7 bases and the V segment lost 5 bases, leaving 1 base of the junction unmatched. Germline CDR1 reads SQVTM; CDR2 reads ANQGSEA. This CDR3 is built from 11 residues. The CDR3 bases are TGCAGCGTTCAGGGGGCGAATGAGCAGTTCTTC. Translation: CSVQGANEQFF.

This chain uses TRBV28 with TRBJ2-7; possible D gene TRBD2, 7 bases. CDR3 length equals 14 residues. CDR1 and CDR2 (germline): MDHEN, SYDVKM. The ends were cut back, 1 base at V and 3 bases at J, with 10 bases in the middle. DNA of the CDR3: TGTGCCAGCAGTTTATATAGGGGGGGCTACGAGCAGTACTTC. Its translation is CASSLYRGGYEQYF.